The 6 T cell receptor beta chains below were found in one sample sequenced in a study of shared clonotypes between healthy human individuals (dated by TCRdb to the early 2020s). Library prep was done by the immunoSEQ multiplex PCR assay. TCRdb holds this immuneACCESS table with in-frame rearrangements only. Some clones are missing; in checked studies, unresolved V genes explain under half, and the rest has no known cause. Here the sample has under 1,100,000 clones; around 75% occur a single time. The ten top clones hold roughly 1.5% of the sample. The sequencing sample was made of memory CD4+ T cells sorted from blood. The cell subset or site label of this sample denotes: CD45RA-negative fraction. Receptor source: a man aged 18 to 30 in good health.

The chain combines TRBV18 with TRBJ2-3; D not certain. The V end was cut by 6 bases, the J end by 2 bases, with 6 bases between. This CDR3 contains 12 residues. CDR1 and CDR2 from the germline V gene are KGHSH and LQKENI. This CDR3 is CASSQNTDTQYF. In DNA, the CDR3 is TGTGCCAGCTCCCAAAACACAGATACGCAGTATTTT.

Points on this clone: This same CDR3 is encoded by further DNA sequences in the sample. The CDR3: CASSYGTGYEQYF. The CDR3 DNA reads TGTGCCAGCAGTTACGGGACAGGGTACGAGCAGTACTTC. The rearrangement joins TRBV6-6 to TRBJ2-7, with 9 bases lining up with TRBD1. The CDR3 is made up of 13 amino acids. Germline loops: CDR1 MNHNY, CDR2 SVGAGI (reference sequence). V trimming: 2 bases; J trimming: 4 bases; junction bases outside the gene matches: 0.

V usage is TRBV18 and J usage is TRBJ1-5; TRBD1 matches 9 bases. In germline, CDR1 is KGHSH, CDR2 LQKENI. The trim removed 6 bases at V and 2 bases at J, leaving 5 bases unmatched. The CDR3 is 15 residues long. This CDR3 reads CASSADRGRNQPQHF. The DNA of the CDR3 is TGTGCCAGCTCGGCGGACAGGGGCCGCAATCAGCCCCAGCATTTT.

The genes are TRBV28 and TRBJ1-6, with D unclear. The CDR3 has 12 amino acids. Germline values: CDR1 MDHEN, CDR2 SYDVKM. V was cut by 6 bases and J by 7 bases, with 7 bases left in between. DNA for the CDR3: TGTGCCAGCAGGTCCCTAAATTCACCCCTCCACTTT. It yields the protein CASRSLNSPLHF.

The chain joins TRBV5-1 to TRBJ2-7; D is possibly TRBD1 (5 bases). This CDR3 is built from 14 residues. Trimming cost V 0 bases and J 5 bases, with 12 bases left between them. Germline V gene data show CDR1 as SGHRS and CDR2 as YFSETQ. The CDR3 loop reads CASSLGQGQNEQYF. In DNA, the CDR3 is TGCGCCAGCAGCTTGGGGCAGGGCCAGAACGAGCAGTACTTC.

The chain combines TRBV4-1 with TRBJ1-5; tentatively, D is TRBD1 (5 bases). The germline V gene encodes CDR1 MGHRA and CDR2 YSYEKL. This CDR3 is built from 16 residues. V was cut by 1 base and J by 0 bases, with 10 bases left in between. Here the CDR3 reads CASSQAREDSNQPQHF. CDR3 bases: TGCGCCAGCAGCCAAGCCAGGGAAGATAGCAATCAGCCCCAGCATTTT.